What follows describes a single TCR beta chain. CDR3 length equals 16 residues. Germline assignment: CDR1 SGHRS and CDR2 YFSETQ. J was trimmed by 5 bases and V by 0 bases; bases with no gene match: 9. Only in-frame clones appear in the TCRdb table, and some are missing; sequencing was by immunoSEQ multiplex PCR. The sample lists fewer than 40,000 clones; about 82% were seen once. This specimen belongs to a study of blood T cell repertoires in COVID-19. Study-level background: The samples span acute and convalescent COVID-19 from the United States, Italy and Spain. Nucleic acid was either cDNA or gDNA, and it came from T cells, B-cell-depleted T cells, or PBMCs.

The source is a human donor in a cohort sampled during active COVID-19. Sequencing used peripheral blood. The chain is built from TRBV5-1 and TRBJ2-5, with TRBD2 matching over 8 bases. CDR3 nucleotides: TGCGCCAGCAGCTTGGACGGCGGGGGGAGGGCGGAGACCCAGTACTTC. Its translation: CASSLDGGGRAETQYF. Filled out from reference TRBV5-1 and TRBJ2-5, the complete variable domain reads KAGVTQTPRYLIKTRGQQVTLSCSPISGHRSVSWYQQTPGQGLQFLFEYFSETQRNKGNFPGRFSGRQFSNSRSEMNVSTLELGDSALYLCASSLDGGGRAETQYFGPGTRLLVL.